This T cell receptor (beta chain) is from a study of T cell repertoires in cytomegalovirus infection. In the study overall: HLA-B-restricted CMV epitopes that are well studied, plus recently identified HLA-C-restricted ones, were used by the study. A matching HLA type, together with CMV infection, was signaled by public TCR beta signatures.

Study findings and constraints: HLA-C-restricted TCR beta clonotypes specific for CMV led the ex vivo response.

This CDR3 is 14 amino acids long. V was shortened by 2 bases and J by 6 bases, with 10 bases between the two germline ends. This clonotype was found a few times. Its antigen is still unknown. TCRdb ran MiXCR on the reads and lists one entry per CDR3 protein. The table has approximately 990,000 distinct CDR3 sequences, around 32% seen once. Sequencing was performed on cultured CD8+ T cells from PBMCs, taken from culture after CMV antigen stimulation. The TCR sequence derives from a human donor in good health (CMV status not recorded). Some clones in this sample may be carry-over from other donors' samples. The V and J genes are TRBV12-3 or TRBV12-4 and TRBJ2-2; the D gene is possibly TRBD1 (5 bases). CDR3: CASSLQGYPGELFF. For the CDR3, the DNA is TGTGCCAGCAGTTTACAGGGTTACCCCGGGGAGCTGTTTTTT.